This T cell receptor (beta chain) was recorded in a study of T-cell memory formation after mild COVID-19. Findings of the study overall: Pre-infection memory held some responding clones, suggesting pre-existing cross-reactive T cells responded. Day 37-peaking second-wave clones had unconfirmed SARS-CoV-2 specificity. A second wave expanding day 15 to 37 was CD4+-biased; contracting clones were balanced. CM and EM subsets held most contracting CD4+ clones; EMRA held CD8+ ones.

The V gene end was trimmed by 3 bases and the J gene end by 2 bases; junction bases not matched to a gene: 8. The CDR3 length is 18 residues. A few counts support this clonotype. Antigen: not known. TCRdb re-called the 5' RACE reads with MiXCR, one entry per CDR3 protein. The table has a few hundred thousand distinct CDR3 sequences, approximately 19% seen once. The sequencing sample was made of PBMCs or a T cell subset sorted from them (not recorded which). The source is a man between 18 and 29 years old who had mild COVID-19 (a few samples of this study predate the infection). Cell type and time point are not known. The genes are TRBV12-3 or TRBV12-4 and TRBJ2-3, with 13 nucleotides matching TRBD2. The CDR3 here is CASSLRGLAGVLTDTQYF. The CDR3, as DNA: TGTGCCAGCAGTTTGAGAGGACTAGCGGGGGTCCTCACAGATACGCAGTATTTT.